This T cell receptor beta chain came from a study of blood T cell repertoires in COVID-19. Cohort allocation depended upon clinical history that participants reported. Only in-frame clones appear in the TCRdb table, and some are missing; sequencing was by immunoSEQ multiplex PCR. The top ten clones hold 2.4% of a sample with more than 100,000 clones, about 86% of them seen once. V lost 6 bases, J lost 7 bases, and 22 bases lay in between. The CDR3 runs to 15 residues. Germline CDR1 is SGHAT and CDR2 is FQNNGV. This clonotype was sampled from a man aged 40-49 years with acute COVID-19. The sequencing input was PBMCs or T cells enriched from blood (not recorded which). The chain links TRBV11-2 to TRBJ2-7; D call uncertain. The CDR3 nucleotides read TGTGCCAGCAGGACAACAAGGTCTAAGCAAAGGGAGCAGTACTTC. Its protein product is CASRTTRSKQREQYF.